This T cell receptor (beta chain) was documented in a study of cytomegalovirus exposure and HLA in healthy donors (dated by TCRdb to 2017 to 2019). For context, the study as a whole: An earlier analysis of approximately 600 of the donors reported approximately 300 Gb of sequence data and 100 million to 140 million unique TCR beta sequences from 150 million to 200 million T cells. The study used immunosequencing to profile the T cell repertoires of several hundred subjects and linked those repertoires to cytomegalovirus serostatus. In addition to the first cohort of about 650 subjects, a separate validation cohort of 120 different subjects was used. All discovery cohort repertoires had been generated on a single sequencing platform. Five DR-DQ haplotypes were handled as single units for association and clustering, since linkage in the cohort was strong. The study was designed to test whether signatures of past pathogen exposure could be identified by cataloging public T cell receptors. An early release that covered about 600 HLA-typed donors contained about 300 gigabases of sequencing data and about 84 million unique TCR sequences. A later genetic analysis used genome-wide SNP genotypes for about 65% of the 666 donors, treating that subset as a discovery cohort. A later analysis re-examined previously published TCR beta repertoires from just over 650 donors and added high-resolution HLA genotyping to investigate patterns of TCR occurrence. The study combined high-throughput TCR immunosequencing, statistical association of individual TCRs with disease status, and machine learning to predict cytomegalovirus infection status. Among the roughly 400 genotyped donors, around 81% belonged to the genetic ancestry cluster associated with self-reported Caucasian donors. Across approximately 400 genotyped donors of the cohort, an average of approximately 220,000 unique TCR beta nucleotide sequences per donor were sequenced, and roughly 20% of those sequences were non-productive. In the later analysis, no new phenotypic data were used to find candidate immune exposures; instead, reliance was placed on TCR beta sequences and their occurrence across donors. HLA typing included class I and class II loci at four-digit resolution. Donor age, sex, ethnicity and CMV serostatus were compiled together with the repertoire data. To decide whether each TCR beta V gene segment behaved as functional or pseudogenic, an earlier analysis of some 600 of the donors relied on high-throughput TCR beta sequencing. The number of donors typed differed by locus, with about 629-630 for A, B, C, DRB1 and DQB1, more than 500 for DQA1, 600 to 610 for DPA1, and 450 to 480 for DPB1. Study-wide findings and limitations: Strong co-occurrence of HLA alleles, especially DR and DQ, made assigning TCR associations to individual alleles difficult. A few of the identified cytomegalovirus-associated TCR beta chains were confirmed in vitro to be specific for cytomegalovirus antigens. Broadly in line with IMGT annotations, most TCR beta V segments showed up in productive rearrangements about 87% or about 30% of the time in an earlier analysis of 450 to 750 of the donors. A later analysis found that most CMV-associated TCR beta chains appeared HLA-restricted, with HLA associations seemingly driven largely by CMV exposure. It was suggested by the authors that the approach could potentially be generalized to other disease states and immunological phenotypes. The cohort was sequenced for TCR beta chains only, and without alpha or paired-chain data the features that could be detected were limited. A further reported finding was that TCR beta sequences accurately predicted the HLA-A and HLA-B alleles for most subjects in the first cohort. Some IMGT-functional V segments, including TRBV6-2 and TRBV6-3, could not be told apart with the 87-base-pair reads, so those segments were excluded. In a later analysis, TCR association rates were found to vary across HLA loci, with the most associated TCRs seen for DRB1 alleles and the fewest for HLA-C alleles. In both the original and validation cohorts, the classifier was reported to diagnose cytomegalovirus status with high specificity and sensitivity. In a later genetic analysis, fewer N-insertions in productive TCRs were reported among donors in an Asian-associated ancestry cluster than the 666-donor mean. The sequencing pipeline was judged likely to have produced a cluster of highly shared sequence variants as a technical artifact. Compared with equally common non-associated chains, HLA-associated TCR beta chains in a later analysis were more clonally expanded and had lower generation probabilities. In a later genetic analysis, a missense DCLRE1C variant was associated with V-gene and J-gene trimming of TCR beta chains, and the association was replicated in an independent cohort. At a false discovery rate of 0.05, a later analysis linked 16,000 or so TCR beta sequences to specific HLA alleles. While some public TCRs were present in many individuals, most TCR sequences turned up only very rarely across donors. Linkage disequilibrium might explain the correlated functional status among segregating V segments, but an unknown experimental factor could not be ruled out. A later analysis reported that several top co-occurrence clusters appeared linked to parvovirus B19, influenza, CMV and Epstein-Barr virus. The only immune exposure information available for the cohort was CMV serostatus. A total of fewer than 200 TCR beta chains were listed by the study as associated with cytomegalovirus. Presence/absence analyses assumed roughly uniform sequencing depth across donors, an assumption that may not hold. Fewer than 20 rarely observed V segments, including chromosome 9 orphons, were excluded from the earlier analysis of a few hundred of the donors because counts were too low. Because HLA typing was missing for some donors at each locus, association tests included only the typed subset.

The library was prepared using the immunoSEQ multiplex PCR assay. For the multiplex PCR, a mixture combining 60 forward primers for TCR Vbeta segments and 13 reverse primers for TCR Jbeta segments was used. The CDR3 region of rearranged TCR beta genes was amplified from genomic DNA with a multiplex PCR assay. The Illumina HiSeq System was used to sequence the amplified TCR beta libraries as 87-base-pair reads. In the source study's methods: In a later analysis, some 80 million unique TCR beta chains were counted across the 650 to 750 repertoires, and around 10 million of these chains were shared by at least two donors. To remove PCR and sequencing errors, raw reads were error-corrected and collapsed into unique sequences using a nearest-neighbor algorithm that merged closely related sequences. V, D and J gene segments were assigned by aligning CDR3 sequences to IMGT reference sequences. For a sequence to be retained, at least a six-nucleotide match to both a V gene segment and a J gene segment was required. Rearrangements were classified as productive when the CDR3 lacked stop codons and remained in frame with V and J, and all other rearrangements were classified as non-productive. CDR3 was defined according to IMGT convention as the region running from the second conserved V-encoded cysteine to the conserved J-encoded phenylalanine. Sequences without an unambiguous match to a single V gene segment were excluded from the earlier analysis of almost 600 of the donors. In an earlier analysis of approximately 590 of the donors, a V segment was called functional when productive rearrangements were above 56.7%, and segregating when the standard deviation between donors exceeded 5%. A statistical classification framework was developed to diagnose cytomegalovirus status using the catalog of TCR beta chain sequences. In a later analysis, TCR nucleotide sequences were compared against IMGT/GENE-DB human TR gene sequences so that V and J genes could be assigned. In a later analysis, CDR3 sequences and most-parsimonious VDJ recombination scenarios were assigned using the TCRdist pipeline. A later analysis defined each TCR beta chain by its CDR3 amino acid sequence plus V-gene family, and excluded reads lacking a unique V-gene family. A later analysis removed 600 or so highly shared, low-generation-probability nucleotide sequences to deal with suspected cross-contamination and a sequencing artifact. A later analysis calculated a clonal expansion index for each public chain from normalized within-repertoire ranks of inferred template counts. A later analysis computed generation probabilities with a VDJ recombination model fitted to out-of-frame rearrangements, and checked the results against IGoR. In a later analysis, hypergeometric tests were used to score TCR-TCR, TCR-HLA and TCR-CMV co-occurrence, with a repertoire-size bias correction applied to TCR pairs. False discovery rates were estimated in a later analysis by permuting HLA or CMV assignments 20 times. In a later analysis, co-occurring TCRs were grouped with DBSCAN, and TCRdist sequence similarity was added when clustering was performed within HLA-allele-positive subsets. Repertoires with fewer than 30,000 or more than 120,000 public chains were left out of co-occurrence clustering, as were about five repertoires with anomalous nucleotide sharing. Held by TCRdb, this immuneACCESS table contains in-frame sequences only and omits some clones. Under half of the omission traces to an unresolved V gene where checked; the cause of the rest is unknown. Clone size and V and J calls were adopted from that table, with D and trimming inferred from the DNA. Recorded for this sample are over 150,000 clones; around four fifths of them occurred a single time. Together, the top ten hold 1.4% of the sample.

From its cysteine to its phenylalanine, the CDR3 spans 18 amino acids. Here the CDR3 DNA is all that survives: 54 bases in frame from base 1. The CDR1 and CDR2 encoded by the germline V gene are MGHRA and YSYEKL. Germline trimming: 2 bases from V, 2 bases from J; junction bases outside gene matches: 12. On this clone itself: Its specific antigen is unknown. The sample holds no much larger clone one base away, and base qualities are not on file.

The cohort was made up of approximately 700 healthy bone marrow donors. At the time of sampling, every cohort member was nominally healthy, though immune exposures that went unrecorded were likely present. The donor was CMV seropositive and belonged to the group of 250 to 300 seropositive cohort members. Each donor provided a peripheral blood sample, and peripheral blood mononuclear cells were used for TCR beta sequencing. Genomic DNA was extracted from the blood cell samples with the Qiagen DNeasy Blood Extraction Kit. The sample taken for sequencing was PBMCs. The chain is encoded by TRBV4-1 joined to TRBJ2-1; 7 nucleotides in the junction match TRBD2. The TCR sequence derives from a woman in her 30s in good health and CMV-seropositive. CDR3 protein: CASSQPREGTSPYNEQFF. The nucleotide sequence is given as TGCGCCAGCAGCCAACCCAGGGAGGGAACTAGCCCCTACAATGAGCAGTTCTTC.